This T cell receptor beta chain was obtained from a study of T cell responses to AZD1222 COVID-19 vaccine. Points on this clone: Its target is not known.

Notes on the study in general: Seropositive AZD1222 recipients at baseline numbered only six or seven. Donors were mostly white British, more females; clonal diversity possibly underestimated.

Some clones are missing from TCRdb's copy, which holds only in-frame ones; the method was immunoSEQ multiplex PCR. The table includes about 86,000 clones, around nine tenths detected once. This material consisted of peripheral blood, taken 28 days after the second AZD1222 dose. The source is an adult who received the AZD1222 COVID-19 vaccine.

In DNA, the CDR3 is TGTGCCAGCAGCACGGGGATAACGAACACCGGGGAGCTGTTTTTT. Translation gives CASSTGITNTGELFF. V usage is TRBV5-6 and J usage is TRBJ2-2; D is perhaps TRBD2 (5 bases). Germline CDR1 reads SGHDT; CDR2 reads YYEEEE. The CDR3 length is 15 residues. Trimming pared 4 bases from V and 0 bases from J, leaving 10 bases between. The full variable domain, completed using reference TRBV5-6 and TRBJ2-2, is DAGVTQSPTHLIKTRGQQVTLRCSPKSGHDTVSWYQQALGQGPQFIFQYYEEEERQRGNFPDRFSGHQFPNYSSELNVNALLLGDSALYLCASSTGITNTGELFFGEGSRLTVL.